This T cell receptor beta chain was identified in a study of blood T cell repertoires in COVID-19. Whole-study context: COVID-19 samples from acute and convalescent phases originated in the United States, Italy and Spain. The analysed material was cDNA or gDNA that came from T cells, B-cell-depleted T cells, or PBMCs.

How the authors handled the data: Cell counts per sample came from amplifying reference gene primers. This table comes from immunoSEQ multiplex PCR, and its TCRdb copy is limited to in-frame clones, with some not included. V and J calls plus clone size are reproduced from that table; the DNA served to infer D and trimming. The profile shows about 58,000 clones, 78% of them singletons. The sample taken for sequencing was peripheral blood. The source is a human donor in a cohort sampled during active COVID-19.

CDR3 protein: CASSFTSGEQYF. The DNA for the CDR3 is TGTGCCAGCAGCTTCACCTCCGGCGAGCAGTACTTC. The J gene is TRBJ2-7, the V gene TRBV7-2; D remains unclear. This CDR3 has 12 residues. The germline V and J ends were trimmed by 3 bases and 6 bases, with 9 bases remaining between them. Per germline, CDR1 SGHTA and CDR2 FQGNSA.